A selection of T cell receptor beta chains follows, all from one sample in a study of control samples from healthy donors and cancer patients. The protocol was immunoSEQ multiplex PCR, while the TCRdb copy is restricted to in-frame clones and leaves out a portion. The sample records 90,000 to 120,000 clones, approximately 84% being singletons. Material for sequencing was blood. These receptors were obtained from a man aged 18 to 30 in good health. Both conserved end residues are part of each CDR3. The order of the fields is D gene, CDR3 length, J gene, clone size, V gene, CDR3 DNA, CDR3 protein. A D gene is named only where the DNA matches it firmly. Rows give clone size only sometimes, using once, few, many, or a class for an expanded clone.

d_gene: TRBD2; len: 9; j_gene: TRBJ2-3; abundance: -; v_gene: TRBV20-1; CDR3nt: TGCAGTGCTGCCACGGCGACTAGCTTT; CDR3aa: CSAATATSF
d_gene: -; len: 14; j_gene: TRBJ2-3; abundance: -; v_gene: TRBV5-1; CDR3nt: TGCGCCAGCAGCTTGGAGCTGGGGACAGATACGCAGTATTTT; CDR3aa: CASSLELGTDTQYF
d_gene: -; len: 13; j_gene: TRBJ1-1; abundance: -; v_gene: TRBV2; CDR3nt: TGTGCCAGCAGTGAGAGGGGGAACACTGAAGCTTTCTTT; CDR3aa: CASSERGNTEAFF
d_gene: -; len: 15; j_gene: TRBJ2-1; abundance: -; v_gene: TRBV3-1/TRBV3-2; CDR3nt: TGTGCCAGCAGGCCATCAGATCGCTCCTACAATGAGCAGTTCTTC; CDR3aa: CASRPSDRSYNEQFF
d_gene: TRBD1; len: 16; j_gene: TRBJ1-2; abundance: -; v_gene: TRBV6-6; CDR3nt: TGTGCCAGCAGTTACTCCGGACAGGGAGGGGACTATGGCTACACCTTC; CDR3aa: CASSYSGQGGDYGYTF
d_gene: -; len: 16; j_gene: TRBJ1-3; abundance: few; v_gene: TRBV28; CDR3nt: TGTGCCAGCAGTTTATCCGCTCTCCGAACTGGAAACACCATATATTTT; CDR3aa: CASSLSALRTGNTIYF
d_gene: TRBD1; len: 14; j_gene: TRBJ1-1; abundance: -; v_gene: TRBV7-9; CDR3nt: TGTGCCAGCAGCTGGGGTACAGGGGACACTGAAGCTTTCTTT; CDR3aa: CASSWGTGDTEAFF
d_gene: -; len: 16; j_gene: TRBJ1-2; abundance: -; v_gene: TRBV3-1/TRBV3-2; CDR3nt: TGTGCCAGCAGCCTGAGTTCATTGACCTCCTCATATGGCTACACCTTC; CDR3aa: CASSLSSLTSSYGYTF
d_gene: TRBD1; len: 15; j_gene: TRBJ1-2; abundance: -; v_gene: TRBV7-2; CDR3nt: TGTGCCAGCAGCTTAACGACAGGGGGAGGAATCGGCTACACCTTC; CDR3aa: CASSLTTGGGIGYTF
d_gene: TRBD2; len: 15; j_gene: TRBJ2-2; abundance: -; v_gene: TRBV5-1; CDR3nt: TGCGCCAGCAGCTCAGCCGGGACTAAGTCCGGGGAGCTGTTTTTT; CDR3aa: CASSSAGTKSGELFF